Following are 29 T cell receptor beta chains from one sample sequenced in a study of shared clonotypes between healthy human individuals. The data were produced by immunoSEQ multiplex PCR, yet TCRdb's version contains in-frame clones alone and is incomplete. The sample shows 150,000 to 200,000 clones, approximately 95% of them seen only once. Source material: naive CD4+ T cells sorted from blood. Subset defined: CD45RA+ positively selected. The origin of the receptors is a woman aged 25 to 39 in good health.

V usage is TRBV10-3 and J usage is TRBJ2-5; 15 positions match TRBD2. Losses at the gene ends were 5 bases for V and 4 bases for J; bases not matched to a gene: 5. There are 16 residues in the CDR3. CDR1 is ENHRY and CDR2 is SYGVKD in the germline V gene. The DNA for the CDR3 is TGTGCCATCAGTCCGGGACTAGCGGGAGGATCAGAGACCCAGTACTTC. Translation gives CAISPGLAGGSETQYF.

The sample holds one count of this clone. J is TRBJ2-7 and V is TRBV19, with D perhaps being TRBD1 or TRBD2 (5 bases each). Trimming took off 3 bases at V and 6 bases at J, with 12 bases between the two ends. The CDR3 has 13 amino acids. Germline CDR1 and CDR2: LNHDA and SQIVND (reference sequence). DNA for the CDR3: TGTGCCAGTAGTATGGCGGAGAGGGGCGAGCAGTACTTC. This encodes CASSMAERGEQYF.

The rearrangement joins TRBV5-1 to TRBJ1-1; D remains ambiguous. Germline loops: CDR1 SGHRS, CDR2 YFSETQ. The V gene lost 4 bases and the J gene lost 1 base, with 14 bases spanning the gap. The CDR3 has 15 amino acids. The CDR3 spells CASSGGRTKNTEAFF. CDR3 nucleotides: TGCGCCAGCAGCGGTGGGCGGACGAAGAACACTGAAGCTTTCTTT.

The chain employs TRBV19 and TRBJ2-3; D not certain. Germline lookup yields CDR1 LNHDA and CDR2 SQIVND (reference sequence). V lost 4 bases and J 6 bases, leaving 8 bases between the germline ends. The CDR3 is made up of 12 amino acids. CDR3: CASSTQGDTQYF. The CDR3 DNA is TGTGCCAGTAGTACCCAAGGCGATACGCAGTATTTT. The full variable domain, its missing parts supplied by reference TRBV19 and TRBJ2-3, is DGGITQSPKYLFRKEGQNVTLSCEQNLNHDAMYWYRQDPGQGLRLIYYSQIVNDFQKGDIAEGYSVSREKKESFPLTVTSAQKNPTAFYLCASSTQGDTQYFGPGTRLTVL.

The V gene is TRBV5-1, the J gene TRBJ1-1; the D gene is possibly TRBD1 (5 bases). Germline V CDR1 and CDR2: SGHRS, YFSETQ. This CDR3 has 15 residues. V lost 3 bases, J lost 5 bases, and 17 bases lay in between. CDR3 region: CASSSLGREVTEAFF. In nucleotides, the CDR3 is TGCGCCAGCAGCTCACTCGGCAGGGAAGTAACTGAAGCTTTCTTT. The full variable domain, rest sourced from reference TRBV5-1 and TRBJ1-1, is KAGVTQTPRYLIKTRGQQVTLSCSPISGHRSVSWYQQTPGQGLQFLFEYFSETQRNKGNFPGRFSGRQFSNSRSEMNVSTLELGDSALYLCASSSLGREVTEAFFGQGTRLTVV.

This chain uses TRBV7-9 with TRBJ2-7, with D possibly matching TRBD2 (6 bases). Between the trimmed V and J ends, which lost 5 bases and 5 bases, there was a span of 19 bases. The germline CDR1 and CDR2 sequences are SEHNR and FQNEAQ (reference sequence). The length of the CDR3 is 15 residues. CDR3 loop: CASSLTGDGSHEQYF. The CDR3 DNA sequence: TGTGCCAGCAGCCTGACGGGGGACGGATCCCACGAGCAGTACTTC. The entire variable domain, with the rest obtained from reference TRBV7-9 and TRBJ2-7, is as follows: DTGVSQNPRHKITKRGQNVTFRCDPISEHNRLYWYRQTLGQGPEFLTYFQNEAQLEKSRLLSDRFSAERPKGSFSTLEIQRTEQGDSAMYLCASSLTGDGSHEQYFGPGTRLTVT.

This clone came up a few times. The chain employs TRBV19 and TRBJ2-7, with 9 bases fitting TRBD1. CDR1 and CDR2 from the germline V gene are LNHDA and SQIVND (reference sequence). Trimming removed 4 bases from V and 3 bases from J; junction bases left unmatched: 7. The CDR3 consists of 15 residues. The CDR3 nucleotides are TGTGCCAGTAGTACCTACGCGGGACAGGGCTACGAGCAGTACTTC. It encodes CASSTYAGQGYEQYF.

This rearrangement joins TRBV6-1 to TRBJ1-2; D gene unclear. Germline assignment: CDR1 MNHNS and CDR2 SASEGT. The CDR3 runs to 13 residues. The V end was cut by 8 bases, the J end by 8 bases, with 18 bases between. The CDR3 loop is CASHRRASGGYTF. CDR3 nucleotide sequence: TGTGCCAGCCACCGCCGGGCCTCAGGAGGCTACACCTTC.

V usage is TRBV28 and J usage is TRBJ2-5; TRBD2 aligns across 10 bases. The end of the DNA fits TRBJ2-7 better, so the J call may be wrong. Germline V gene sequence: CDR1 MDHEN, CDR2 SYDVKM. The CDR3 contains 16 residues. For the CDR3, the DNA is TGTGCCAGCAGTTTGACTAGCGGGCTAACGTCCTACGAGCAGTACTTC. This codes for CASSLTSGLTSYEQYF.

This clone was detected a few times. V gene TRBV20-1 combines with J gene TRBJ2-7, with TRBD1 as a possible D gene (5 bases). V gave up 0 bases and J gave up 6 bases, with 6 bases separating them. There are 11 residues in the CDR3. Germline V gene lookup returns CDR1 DFQATT and CDR2 SNEGSKA (reference sequence). The CDR3, as DNA: TGCAGTGCTAGAGATAGGGGCGAGCAGTACTTC. It codes for CSARDRGEQYF.

This sequence joins TRBV19 and TRBJ1-2; D is uncertain. The CDR3 is 13 amino acids. V was cut by 5 bases and J by 0 bases, with 7 bases left in between. Germline CDR1 reads LNHDA; CDR2 reads SQIVND (reference sequence). CDR3 in DNA: TGTGCCAGTAGTGGCGAAGCTAACTATGGCTACACCTTC. This gives the protein CASSGEANYGYTF.

This sequence joins TRBV6-4 and TRBJ2-5, with a possible D match to TRBD1 (6 bases). The J call may be mistaken, given a closer DNA end match to TRBJ2-7. CDR3 length: 14 amino acids. The V gene's germline CDR1 is MRHNA and CDR2 SNTAGT. This chain's CDR3 is CASSHRGQPYEQYF. Written as DNA, the CDR3 is TGTGCCAGCAGTCACCGTGGACAGCCGTACGAGCAGTACTTC.

V is TRBV19 and J is TRBJ2-3; D is unclear. CDR3 length: 12 residues. Trimming cost V 4 bases and J 4 bases, with 6 bases left between them. Germline CDR1 LNHDA, CDR2 SQIVND (reference sequence). In nucleotides, the CDR3 is TGTGCCAGTAGTACCCTATCAGATACGCAGTATTTT. It encodes CASSTLSDTQYF.

The V gene is TRBV7-9, the J gene TRBJ1-4, with TRBD1 as a possible D gene (5 bases). Germline V gives CDR1 SEHNR, CDR2 FQNEAQ (reference sequence). The CDR3 totals 15 residues. V was clipped by 0 bases and J by 6 bases, with 11 bases between them. In nucleotides, the CDR3 is TGTGCCAGCAGCTTAGCCCGACGAGGGGATGAAAAACTGTTTTTT. Protein sequence: CASSLARRGDEKLFF.

This rearrangement joins TRBV18 to TRBJ2-5, with D uncertain. Germline CDR1 is KGHSH and CDR2 is LQKENI. V was pared by 2 bases and J by 5 bases, with 12 bases between. This CDR3 is built from 14 residues. CDR3 nucleotide sequence: TGTGCCAGCTCACCAACGCAAGGGATTGAGACCCAGTACTTC. As protein: CASSPTQGIETQYF.

In this sample, this clone turned up once. The J gene is TRBJ2-7, the V gene TRBV28; D call uncertain. The V gene lost 6 bases and the J gene lost 3 bases, with 18 bases spanning the gap. Per germline, CDR1 MDHEN and CDR2 SYDVKM. CDR3 length: 15 residues. Written as DNA, the CDR3 is TGTGCCAGCAGCCCCTTGAGTTCGTCGTTCTACGAGCAGTACTTC. Residues: CASSPLSSSFYEQYF.

The chain combines TRBV9 with TRBJ2-4; no firm D call. Germline CDR1 and CDR2: SGDLS and YYNGEE. CDR3 length equals 16 residues. The germline V and J ends were trimmed by 0 bases and 3 bases, with 13 bases remaining between them. The CDR3 coding sequence is TGTGCCAGCAGCGTAGATCCCGGAGTTAACAAAAACATTCAGTACTTC. Translating it yields CASSVDPGVNKNIQYF.

The count of this clone is one. J is TRBJ2-2 and V is TRBV2; 9 bases are shared with TRBD1. Germline CDR1 and CDR2: SNHLY and FYNNEI. CDR3 length: 15 amino acids. Losses at the gene ends were 5 bases for V and 0 bases for J; bases not matched to a gene: 1. CDR3 sequence reads: CASSRTGANTGELFF. CDR3 DNA: TGTGCCAGCAGTAGGACAGGGGCGAACACCGGGGAGCTGTTTTTT.

The V call is TRBV7-2, the J call TRBJ1-5; D possibly corresponds to TRBD1 (6 bases). The CDR3 has 15 amino acids. Germline assignment: CDR1 SGHTA and CDR2 FQGNSA. V was trimmed by 4 bases and J by 3 bases, leaving 13 bases between them. The CDR3 here is CASSSQGVLNQPQHF. CDR3 nucleotides: TGTGCCAGCAGCTCACAGGGTGTTCTCAATCAGCCCCAGCATTTT.

The chain recombines TRBV7-6 with TRBJ2-5, with 14 bases that match TRBD2. The J call is in doubt because the DNA end fits TRBJ2-7 better. This CDR3 contains 17 residues. The germline CDR1 and CDR2 sequences are SGHVS and FNYEAQ. This CDR3 is CASSLAPGTSGSYEQYF. CDR3 bases: TGTGCCAGCAGCTTAGCCCCGGGGACTAGCGGGAGTTACGAGCAGTACTTC.

The chain carries TRBV28 and TRBJ2-7; TRBD1 matches at 7 bases. The CDR3 spans 13 residues. Germline V gene lookup returns CDR1 MDHEN and CDR2 SYDVKM. Losses at the gene ends were 1 base for V and 5 bases for J; bases not matched to a gene: 2. The CDR3 coding sequence is TGTGCCAGCAGTTTATACCAGGGGGACGAGCAGTACTTC. Protein product: CASSLYQGDEQYF.

V gene TRBV20-1 combines with J gene TRBJ2-1; D ambiguous. CDR3 length equals 9 residues. V was cut by 5 bases and J by 13 bases, with 9 bases left in between. CDR1 is DFQATT and CDR2 is SNEGSKA in the germline V gene (reference sequence). CDR3 sequence: CSAPRLQFF. CDR3 DNA: TGCAGTGCTCCCCGATTACAGTTCTTC.

The gene calls are TRBV5-1 and TRBJ2-5; 9 bases line up with TRBD1. The J call may be faulty, since TRBJ2-7 better matches the DNA end. Germline CDR1 SGHRS, CDR2 YFSETQ. The CDR3 runs to 14 residues. Here the CDR3 DNA reads TGCGCCAGCAGCGGACAGGGGACTTCCTACGAGCAGTACTTC. It codes for CASSGQGTSYEQYF.

V gene TRBV28 combines with J gene TRBJ2-5, with D tentatively TRBD1 (6 bases). With the DNA end fitting TRBJ2-7 better, the J assignment may be wrong. Per germline, CDR1 MDHEN and CDR2 SYDVKM. The CDR3 has 14 residues. CDR3 amino acids: CASGGTRSSYEQYF. The CDR3 region has the DNA TGTGCCAGCGGTGGGACACGAAGCTCCTACGAGCAGTACTTC.

The chain employs TRBV5-1 and TRBJ2-5; a possible D gene is TRBD2 (6 bases). Germline CDR1 is SGHRS and CDR2 is YFSETQ. The CDR3 is 13 residues long. V lost 2 bases and J lost 5, with 10 bases in between. Written as DNA, the CDR3 is TGCGCCAGCAGCTTAGGGACTGACGAGACCCAGTACTTC. Translated: CASSLGTDETQYF.

The chain joins TRBV19 to TRBJ2-5, with 10 positions matching TRBD1. V was clipped by 6 bases and J by 5 bases; unmatched bases: 6. The germline V gene has CDR1 LNHDA and CDR2 SQIVND (reference sequence). This CDR3 spans 14 amino acids. CDR3 nucleotides: TGTGCCAGTAGCATGACAGGGGGCCGGGAGACCCAGTACTTC. Encoded protein: CASSMTGGRETQYF.

The chain combines TRBV5-1 with TRBJ2-3; the match to TRBD1 covers 8 bases. The J segment lost 3 bases and the V segment lost 0 bases, leaving 9 bases of the junction unmatched. The CDR3 has 17 residues. CDR1 and CDR2 from the germline V gene are SGHRS and YFSETQ. The DNA of the CDR3 is TGCGCCAGCAGCTTGGGGTCGCGGACAGGGTCAACAGATACGCAGTATTTT. Its translation: CASSLGSRTGSTDTQYF.

The chain recombines TRBV19 with TRBJ2-6, with D tentatively TRBD1 (6 bases). The CDR3 spans 17 residues. With 3 bases removed from V and 3 bases from J, the gap between germline ends came to 15 bases. Germline V lookup: CDR1 LNHDA, CDR2 SQIVND (reference sequence). This chain's CDR3 is CASSIGQGQNGANVLTF. DNA for the CDR3: TGTGCCAGTAGTATTGGGCAGGGGCAAAATGGGGCCAACGTCCTGACTTTC.

This clone was seen only once. The chain recombines TRBV7-9 with TRBJ2-5; 8 nucleotides line up with TRBD1. Gene TRBJ2-7 matches the end of the DNA better, so the J call may be wrong. CDR3 length: 15 amino acids. The germline V gene encodes CDR1 SEHNR and CDR2 FQNEAQ (reference sequence). The chain's CDR3 is CASSPRTGQKYEQYF. For the CDR3, the DNA is TGTGCCAGCAGCCCTAGGACAGGGCAGAAATACGAGCAGTACTTC.